These 19 T cell receptor beta chains share one sample of origin, sequenced in a study of response to subunit inactivated influenza vaccine. TCRdb called the RT-PCR reads again in MiXCR, with one record for every CDR3 protein. The table records some 850,000 distinct CDR3 sequences, roughly 18% of them present only once. The starting material was PBMCs from blood, obtained 5 days after vaccination. The receptor source for this set is a man aged 45-65 years who received an inactivated influenza vaccine.

The sample holds many counts of this clonotype. This chain uses TRBV12-3 or TRBV12-4 with TRBJ2-1; 9 bases are a match to TRBD2. This CDR3 spans 16 amino acids. After removal of 2 bases from V and 7 bases from J, the junction contained 9 bases not matched to a gene. DNA for the CDR3: TGTGCCAGCAGTTTATCCGGCGGGAGGGCCTCAAATGAGCAGTTCTTC. This gives the protein CASSLSGGRASNEQFF.

The chain links TRBV15 to TRBJ2-7; D unclear. CDR3 length: 15 residues. Germline CDR1 reads LNHNV; CDR2 reads YYDKDF (reference sequence). V lost 2 bases and J 3 bases, leaving 14 bases between the germline ends. The CDR3 DNA reads as TGTGCCACCAGCAGAATCCCAGCAGTTAACTACGAGCAGTACTTC. Translated: CATSRIPAVNYEQYF.

The J gene is TRBJ2-7, the V gene TRBV20-1; the match to TRBD2 covers 10 bases. The CDR3 has 17 amino acids. V was pared by 1 base and J by 4 bases, with 13 bases of the junction left unmatched. Looked up from germline, CDR1 is DFQATT and CDR2 is SNEGSKA (reference sequence). Here the CDR3 DNA reads TGCAGTGCTAGAGGTTTAGCGGGGGGTTTGGAGAGATACGAGCAGTACTTC. Translated: CSARGLAGGLERYEQYF.

In its sample, this clonotype was seen a few times. The chain is built from TRBV30 and TRBJ2-7, with 10 bases that match TRBD1. V shed 3 bases, J shed 1 base, and the junction held 3 bases outside the gene matches. The CDR3 is 14 amino acids. The germline CDR1 and CDR2 sequences are GTSNPN and SVGIG (reference sequence). The DNA of the CDR3 is TGTGCCTGGAGGGGACAGGGGAGATCCTACGAGCAGTACTTC. Its translation: CAWRGQGRSYEQYF.

The table lists this clonotype with a few counts. The genes are TRBV4-3 and TRBJ1-5, with a weak D call TRBD1 (5 bases). Trimming left V 0 bases short and J 6 bases short, with 9 bases between. The V gene's germline CDR1 is LGHNA and CDR2 YSLEER. This CDR3 is 14 amino acids long. This CDR3 is CASSQDWGGQPQHF. The CDR3 nucleotides are TGCGCCAGCAGCCAAGATTGGGGCGGTCAGCCCCAGCATTTT.

J is TRBJ1-3 and V is TRBV9, with a possible D match to TRBD1 (5 bases). The CDR3 is 17 residues long. The germline V gene encodes CDR1 SGDLS and CDR2 YYNGEE. The V and J ends lost 0 bases and 1 base respectively, with 14 bases between them. The CDR3 protein is CASSVDPPGASGNTIYF. CDR3 sequence (DNA): TGTGCCAGCAGCGTAGACCCGCCCGGGGCATCTGGAAACACCATATATTTT.

The chain carries TRBV11-2 and TRBJ2-7, with D possibly TRBD1 on 6 matching bases. The ends were cut back, 3 bases at V and 3 bases at J, with 15 bases in the middle. Germline assignment: CDR1 SGHAT and CDR2 FQNNGV. The length of the CDR3 is 15 residues. The CDR3, as DNA: TGTGCCAGCAGCTTCATTACGGGACACCTCTACGAGCAGTACTTC. Protein product: CASSFITGHLYEQYF.

This clonotype has just a few counts. This chain joins TRBV10-3 and TRBJ2-7, with a possible D match to TRBD1 (6 bases). V dropped 2 bases and J dropped 4 bases, with 15 bases sitting between them. CDR3 length: 15 amino acids. Germline loops: CDR1 ENHRY, CDR2 SYGVKD. The CDR3 nucleotides read TGTGCCATCAGTGAGGAGACAGGTGTTGAATACGAGCAGTACTTC. Translated: CAISEETGVEYEQYF.

This chain uses TRBV3-1 with TRBJ1-6; D remains ambiguous. CDR3 length: 18 amino acids. Trimming removed 0 bases from V and 5 bases from J, with 17 bases in between. Germline lookup yields CDR1 LGHDT and CDR2 YNNKEL (reference sequence). The CDR3 spells CASSQDQWKVNDNSPLHF. In DNA, the CDR3 is TGTGCCAGCAGCCAAGATCAGTGGAAGGTTAACGATAATTCACCCCTCCACTTT.

In the case of this clonotype: A much more abundant neighbour one base away suggests this may be a read error. In DNA form, the CDR3 reads TGCAGCGTTGAAGGGCTAGCGGGCAACACCGGGGAGCTGGTTTTT. This codes for CSVEGLAGNTGELVF. This chain links TRBV29-1 with TRBJ2-2; 8 bases match TRBD2. The CDR3 has 15 amino acids. The germline V gene encodes CDR1 SQVTM and CDR2 ANQGSEA.

This clonotype was picked up many times. This sequence joins TRBV15 and TRBJ2-2; 8 bases align to TRBD1. V was pared by 3 bases and J by 4 bases, with 4 bases of the junction left unmatched. The germline gives CDR1 LNHNV, CDR2 YYDKDF (reference sequence). The CDR3 spans 15 residues. CDR3 protein: CATSRSTGVTGELFF. The CDR3 nucleotides read TGTGCCACCAGCAGGTCGACAGGGGTCACCGGGGAGCTGTTTTTT.

The chain is built from TRBV7-2 and TRBJ2-7, with D unclear. Germline lookup yields CDR1 SGHTA and CDR2 FQGNSA. This CDR3 region has 12 residues. V was cut by 1 base and J by 12 bases, with 13 bases left in between. As DNA, the CDR3 is TGTGCCAGCAGCTTAGATGGGTTAAGAGGGTACTTC. This gives the protein CASSLDGLRGYF.

This clonotype has a count of ten or more. V usage is TRBV4-3 and J usage is TRBJ2-7, with D hard to call. Germline CDR1 reads LGHNA; CDR2 reads YSLEER. Trimming removed 0 bases at V and 3 bases at J, with 12 bases between. The CDR3 spans 15 residues. The CDR3 nucleotides are TGCGCCAGCAGCCAAGAAACAGCCAGGTTCTACGAGCAGTACTTC. It translates to CASSQETARFYEQYF.

CDR3 protein: CASSLGFAGGNQPQHF. The CDR3 coding sequence is TGTGCCAGCAGCTTGGGGTTCGCCGGGGGCAATCAGCCCCAGCATTTT. The chain carries TRBV5-5 and TRBJ1-5; D remains unclear. The V end lost 0 bases, the J end lost 2 bases, and 12 bases lay between the germline ends. This CDR3 spans 16 amino acids. Germline assignment: CDR1 SGHKS and CDR2 YYEKEE (reference sequence).

In this sample, this clonotype turned up many times. V gene TRBV20-1 combines with J gene TRBJ2-1; the match to TRBD2 covers 9 bases. CDR3 size: 13 residues. Trimming took 6 bases from V and 3 from J; bases not matched to a gene: 3. The germline gives CDR1 DFQATT, CDR2 SNEGSKA (reference sequence). The CDR3 DNA sequence: TGCAGTGCCCTTAGCGGGAGCTACAATGAGCAGTTCTTC. It encodes CSALSGSYNEQFF.

This clonotype was detected a few times. The chain employs TRBV27 and TRBJ2-7; possible D gene TRBD2, 5 bases. V was pared by 5 bases and J by 9 bases, with 23 bases between. Looked up from germline, CDR1 is MNHEY and CDR2 is SMNVEV (reference sequence). The CDR3 sequence is 15 residues long. The chain's CDR3 is CASSPWTAILRGQYF. The CDR3 DNA is TGTGCCAGCAGTCCTTGGACGGCTATCCTACGGGGGCAGTACTTC.

The sample holds a few counts of this clonotype. The V call is TRBV11-1, the J call TRBJ2-3; 7 bases match TRBD1. Trimming cost V 4 bases and J 1 base; bases outside gene matches: 14. This CDR3 is built from 18 residues. The germline V gene encodes CDR1 SGHAT and CDR2 FQDESV (reference sequence). The CDR3 is CASSSVIGQVGGTDTQYF. Here the CDR3 DNA reads TGTGCCAGCAGCTCCGTGATCGGACAGGTTGGGGGCACAGATACGCAGTATTTT.

This clonotype was detected a few times. The chain couples TRBV25-1 to TRBJ2-7; D remains ambiguous. The V and J ends lost 1 base and 9 bases respectively, with 7 bases between them. Looked up from germline, CDR1 is MGHDK and CDR2 is SYGVNS. The length of the CDR3 is 11 residues. CDR3 protein: CASSESLLQYF. In nucleotides, the CDR3 is TGTGCCAGCAGTGAATCCCTCTTGCAGTACTTC.

V gene TRBV28 combines with J gene TRBJ1-2; TRBD1 agrees at 8 bases. Germline V CDR1 and CDR2: MDHEN, SYDVKM. The CDR3 runs to 15 residues. V shed 1 base, J shed 4 bases, and the junction held 5 bases outside the gene matches. The CDR3 region is CASSLSGGGVYGYTF. CDR3 DNA sequence: TGTGCCAGCAGTTTATCAGGGGGCGGCGTCTATGGCTACACCTTC.